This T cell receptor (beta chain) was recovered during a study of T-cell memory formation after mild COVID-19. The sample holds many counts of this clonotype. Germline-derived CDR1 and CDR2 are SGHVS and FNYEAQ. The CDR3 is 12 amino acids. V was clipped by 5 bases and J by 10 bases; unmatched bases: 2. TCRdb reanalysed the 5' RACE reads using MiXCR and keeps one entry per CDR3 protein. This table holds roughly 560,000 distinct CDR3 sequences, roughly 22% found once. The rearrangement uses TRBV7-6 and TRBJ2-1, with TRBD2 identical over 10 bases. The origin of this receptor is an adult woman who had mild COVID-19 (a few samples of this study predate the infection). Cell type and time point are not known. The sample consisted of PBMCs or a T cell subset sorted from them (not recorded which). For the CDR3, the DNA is TGTGCCAGCAGCATACTAGCGGGGGAGCAGTTCTTC. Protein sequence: CASSILAGEQFF.